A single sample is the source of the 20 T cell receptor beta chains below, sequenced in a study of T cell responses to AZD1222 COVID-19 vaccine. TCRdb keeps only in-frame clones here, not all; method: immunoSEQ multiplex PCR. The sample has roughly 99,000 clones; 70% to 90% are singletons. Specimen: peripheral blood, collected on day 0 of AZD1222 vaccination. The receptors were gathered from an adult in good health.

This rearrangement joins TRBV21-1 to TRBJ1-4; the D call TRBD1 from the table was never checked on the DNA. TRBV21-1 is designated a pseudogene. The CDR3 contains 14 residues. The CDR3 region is CASSPGAENEKLFF. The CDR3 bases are TGTGCCAGCAGCCCAGGGGCAGAAAATGAAAAACTGTTTTTT.

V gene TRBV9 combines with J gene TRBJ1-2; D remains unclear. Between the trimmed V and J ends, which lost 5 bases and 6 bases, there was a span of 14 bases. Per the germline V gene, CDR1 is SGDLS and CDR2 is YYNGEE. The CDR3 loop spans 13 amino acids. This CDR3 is CASSAPSLNGYTF. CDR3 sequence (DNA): TGTGCCAGCAGTGCCCCTTCGCTTAATGGCTACACCTTC.

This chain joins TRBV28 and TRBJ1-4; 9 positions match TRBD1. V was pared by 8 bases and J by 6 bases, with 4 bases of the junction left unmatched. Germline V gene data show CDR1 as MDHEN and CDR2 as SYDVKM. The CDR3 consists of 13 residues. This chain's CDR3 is CASSTGGDEKLFF. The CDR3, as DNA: TGTGCCAGCTCGACAGGGGGGGATGAAAAACTGTTTTTT. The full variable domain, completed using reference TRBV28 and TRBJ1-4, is DVKVTQSSRYLVKRTGEKVFLECVQDMDHENMFWYRQDPGLGLRLIYFSYDVKMKEKGDIPEGYSVSREKKERFSLILESASTNQTSMYLCASSTGGDEKLFFGSGTQLSVL.

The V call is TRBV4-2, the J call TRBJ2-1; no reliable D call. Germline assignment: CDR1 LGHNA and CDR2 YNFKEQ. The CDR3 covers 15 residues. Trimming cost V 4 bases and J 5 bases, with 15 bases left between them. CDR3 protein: CASSPVGKENNEQFF. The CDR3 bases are TGTGCCAGCAGCCCCGTGGGAAAGGAAAACAATGAGCAGTTCTTC.

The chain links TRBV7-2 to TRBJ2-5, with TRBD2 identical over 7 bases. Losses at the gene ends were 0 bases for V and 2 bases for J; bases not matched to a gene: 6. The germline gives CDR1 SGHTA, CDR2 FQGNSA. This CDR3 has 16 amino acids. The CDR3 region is CASSLAVVAGQETQYF. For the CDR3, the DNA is TGTGCCAGCAGCTTAGCGGTGGTAGCGGGTCAAGAGACCCAGTACTTC.

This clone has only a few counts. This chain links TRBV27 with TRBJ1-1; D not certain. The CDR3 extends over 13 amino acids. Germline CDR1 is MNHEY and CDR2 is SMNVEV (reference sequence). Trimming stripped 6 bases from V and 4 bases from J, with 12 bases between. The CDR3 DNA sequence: TGTGCCAGCAGCCGTACCCCCGCCACTGAAGCTTTCTTT. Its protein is CASSRTPATEAFF.

The CDR3 loop reads CASSWDGQGNTEAFF. The CDR3 DNA sequence: TGCGCCAGCAGCTGGGACGGACAGGGGAACACTGAAGCTTTCTTT. The V and J genes are TRBV5-1 and TRBJ1-1, with 8 bases that match TRBD1. The germline gives CDR1 SGHRS, CDR2 YFSETQ. The length of the CDR3 is 15 residues. V was pared by 3 bases and J by 1 base, with 5 bases of the junction left unmatched.

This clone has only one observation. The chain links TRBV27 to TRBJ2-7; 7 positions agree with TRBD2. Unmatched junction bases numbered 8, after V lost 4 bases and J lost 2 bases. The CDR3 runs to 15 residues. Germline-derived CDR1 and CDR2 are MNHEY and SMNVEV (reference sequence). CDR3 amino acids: CASSYSASGAYEQYF. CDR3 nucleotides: TGTGCCAGCAGTTATTCGGCTAGCGGAGCCTACGAGCAGTACTTC.

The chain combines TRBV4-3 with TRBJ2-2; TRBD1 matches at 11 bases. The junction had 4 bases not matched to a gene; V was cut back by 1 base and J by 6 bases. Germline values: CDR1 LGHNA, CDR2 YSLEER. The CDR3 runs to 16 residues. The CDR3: CASSQVRDRGAGELFF. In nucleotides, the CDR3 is TGCGCCAGCAGCCAAGTGAGGGACAGGGGGGCCGGGGAGCTGTTTTTT.

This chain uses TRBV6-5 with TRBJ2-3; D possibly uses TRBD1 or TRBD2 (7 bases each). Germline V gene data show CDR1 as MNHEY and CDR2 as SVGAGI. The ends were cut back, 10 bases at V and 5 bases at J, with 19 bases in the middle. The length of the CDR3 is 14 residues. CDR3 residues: CATWGRDSLDTQYF. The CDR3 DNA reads TGTGCCACCTGGGGGAGGGACAGTTTAGATACGCAGTATTTT.

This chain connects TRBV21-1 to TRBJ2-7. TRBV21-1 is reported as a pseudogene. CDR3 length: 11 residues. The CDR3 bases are TGTGCCAGCAGCAAAAATTACGAGCAGTACTTC. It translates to CASSKNYEQYF.

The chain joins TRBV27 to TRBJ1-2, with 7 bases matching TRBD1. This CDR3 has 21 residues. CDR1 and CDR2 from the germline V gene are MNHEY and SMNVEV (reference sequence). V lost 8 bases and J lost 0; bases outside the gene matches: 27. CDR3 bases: TGTGCCAGCGTCCCTACATTATCATACCGGGACAGCCCCTTTTCTAACTATGGCTACACCTTC. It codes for CASVPTLSYRDSPFSNYGYTF.

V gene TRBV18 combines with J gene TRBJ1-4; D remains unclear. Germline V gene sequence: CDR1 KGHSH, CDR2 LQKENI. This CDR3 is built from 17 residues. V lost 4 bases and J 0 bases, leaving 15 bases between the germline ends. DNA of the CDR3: TGTGCCAGCTCACTATACGATCCGAGGGCAACTAATGAAAAACTGTTTTTT. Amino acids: CASSLYDPRATNEKLFF.

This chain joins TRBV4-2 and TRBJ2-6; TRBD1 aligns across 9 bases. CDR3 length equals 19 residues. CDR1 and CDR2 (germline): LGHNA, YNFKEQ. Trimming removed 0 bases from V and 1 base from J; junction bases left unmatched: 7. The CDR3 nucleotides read TGTGCCAGCAGCCAAGACGGGACAGGGTCCCTTTCTGGGGCCAACGTCCTGACTTTC. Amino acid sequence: CASSQDGTGSLSGANVLTF.

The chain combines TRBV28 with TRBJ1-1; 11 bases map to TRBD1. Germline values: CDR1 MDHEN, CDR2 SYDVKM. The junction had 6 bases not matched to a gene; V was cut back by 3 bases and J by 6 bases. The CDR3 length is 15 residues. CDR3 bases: TGTGCCAGCAGTTTGTGGGGACAGGGGGGTGCTGAAGCTTTCTTT. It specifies CASSLWGQGGAEAFF.

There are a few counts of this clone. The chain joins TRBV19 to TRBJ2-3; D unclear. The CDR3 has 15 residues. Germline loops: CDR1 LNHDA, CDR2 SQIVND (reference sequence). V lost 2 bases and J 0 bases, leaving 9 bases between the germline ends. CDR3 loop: CASSIPRASTDTQYF. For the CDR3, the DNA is TGTGCCAGTAGTATACCCCGGGCTAGCACAGATACGCAGTATTTT.

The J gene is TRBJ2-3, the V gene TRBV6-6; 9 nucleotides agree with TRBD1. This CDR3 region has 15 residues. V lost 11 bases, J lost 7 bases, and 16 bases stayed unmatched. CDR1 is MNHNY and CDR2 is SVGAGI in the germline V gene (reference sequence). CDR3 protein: CASAGGNRGLYTQYF. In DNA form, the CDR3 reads TGTGCCTCAGCAGGGGGGAACAGGGGGCTATATACGCAGTATTTT.

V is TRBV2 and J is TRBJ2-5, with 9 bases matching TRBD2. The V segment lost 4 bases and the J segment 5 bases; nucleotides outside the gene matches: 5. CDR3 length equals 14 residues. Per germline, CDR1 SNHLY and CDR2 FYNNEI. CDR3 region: CASSVGSGSETQYF. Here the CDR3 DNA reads TGTGCCAGCAGTGTAGGTAGCGGGAGTGAGACCCAGTACTTC.

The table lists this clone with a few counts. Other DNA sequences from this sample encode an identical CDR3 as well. Here the CDR3 reads CASSLGGSYEQYF. The CDR3 bases are TGTGCCAGCAGCTTAGGGGGGTCCTACGAGCAGTACTTC. The chain couples TRBV11-2 to TRBJ2-7; D tentatively fits TRBD1 or TRBD2 (5 bases each). CDR3 size: 13 residues. Between the trimmed V and J ends, which lost 1 base and 1 base, there was a span of 5 bases. Germline lookup yields CDR1 SGHAT and CDR2 FQNNGV.

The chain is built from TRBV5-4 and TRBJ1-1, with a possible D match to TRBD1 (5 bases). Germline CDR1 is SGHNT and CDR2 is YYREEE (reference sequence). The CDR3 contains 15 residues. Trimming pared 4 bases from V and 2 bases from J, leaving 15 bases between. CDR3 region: CASSGEVGGNTEAFF. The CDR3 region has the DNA TGTGCCAGCAGCGGGGAGGTCGGGGGAAACACTGAAGCTTTCTTT.